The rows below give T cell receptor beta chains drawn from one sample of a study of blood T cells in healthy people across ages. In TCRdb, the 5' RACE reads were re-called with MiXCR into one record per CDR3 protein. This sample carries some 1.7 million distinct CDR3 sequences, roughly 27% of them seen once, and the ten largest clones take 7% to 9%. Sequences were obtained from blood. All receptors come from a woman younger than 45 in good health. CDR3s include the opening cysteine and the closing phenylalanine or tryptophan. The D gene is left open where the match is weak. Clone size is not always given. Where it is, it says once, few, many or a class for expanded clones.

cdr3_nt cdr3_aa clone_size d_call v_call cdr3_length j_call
TGCGCCAGCAGCCAAGACCAGGGGCTCACTGAAGCTTTCTTT CASSQDQGLTEAFF . . TRBV4-3 14 TRBJ1-1
TGCGCCAGCAGCCAAGGGGTACAGGCAAGAAACTATGGCTACACCTTC CASSQGVQARNYGYTF few . TRBV4-1 16 TRBJ1-2
TGTGCCAGCAGTGGATACAGGGGAATCGGAAACACCATATATTTT CASSGYRGIGNTIYF few TRBD1 TRBV7-2 15 TRBJ1-3
TGTGCCTGGAGAGGAGGCGGACAGGGAGGCAATCAGCCCCAGCATTTT CAWRGGGQGGNQPQHF once TRBD1 TRBV30 16 TRBJ1-5
TGTGCCAGCAGCCGACTGTGGACCGGGGAGCTGTTTTTT CASSRLWTGELFF . . TRBV7-9 13 TRBJ2-2
TGTGCCAGCAGGAGACAGGGGCCTAGCGAGCAGTACTTC CASRRQGPSEQYF few TRBD1 TRBV27 13 TRBJ2-7
TGTGCCAGCAGTTTTGGGGCCAGCAATGAGCAGTTCTTC CASSFGASNEQFF . . TRBV12-3/TRBV12-4 13 TRBJ2-1
TGTGCCAGCAGGGAGCAAAAGGTGGAAGGAGAGACCCAGTACTTC CASREQKVEGETQYF few . TRBV2 15 TRBJ2-5
TGTGCCAGCAGCGACAGGAGTACCCCTAGCACAGATGCGCAGTATTTT CASSDRSTPSTDAQYF once . TRBV3-1 16 TRBJ2-3
TGTGCCTGGAGTGCCATAACTCAAGGGGAGGGCTACACCTTC CAWSAITQGEGYTF . . TRBV30 14 TRBJ1-2
TGTGCCAGCAGCGTTCTAGCGGGGGTGGGGGCGGAGACCCAGTACTTC CASSVLAGVGAETQYF . TRBD2 TRBV9 16 TRBJ2-5
TGTGCCAGCAGCTTAGGCAGGGAACTATCCTACGAGCAGTACTTC CASSLGRELSYEQYF . . TRBV7-9 15 TRBJ2-7
TGTGCCGGCAGTACCACGACAGCCATCCTCCACGAGCAGTACTTC CAGSTTTAILHEQYF few . TRBV27 15 TRBJ2-7